These 5 T cell receptor beta chains were all obtained from the same sample, sequenced in a study of CD8+ T cells in alopecia areata (dated by TCRdb to the late 2010s). Library preparation was by the immunoSEQ multiplex PCR assay. For TCR sequencing, RNA was extracted from every sample and reverse transcribed into cDNA to serve as template. The immuneACCESS repertoire file appears here via TCRdb, limited to in-frame rearrangements. These files lack a portion of the clones; in checked studies, under half of the deficit traces to unresolved V genes, and the cause of the others is not known. The sample has about 180,000 clones on record, roughly half of them singletons. Around 10% of the sample rests with the top ten. Per the publication, the treatment or condition label means: oral pan-JAK inhibitor, 5-10 mg twice daily. The specimen was CD8+ T cells sorted from blood, collected between weeks 51 and 54, from a patient treated with tofacitinib. The source is a human donor with alopecia areata.

This clone was found a few times. The V and J genes are TRBV11-3 and TRBJ2-5; the match to TRBD1 covers 9 bases. Germline CDR1 reads SGHNT; CDR2 reads YENEEA. The CDR3 has 13 residues. The trim removed 3 bases at V and 5 bases at J, leaving 1 base unmatched. CDR3 residues: CASSFGTGETQYF. The DNA for the CDR3 is TGTGCCAGCAGCTTTGGGACAGGGGAGACCCAGTACTTC. Combining the CDR3 with reference TRBV11-3 and TRBJ2-5 gives the whole variable domain EAGVVQSPRYKIIEKKQPVAFWCNPISGHNTLYWYLQNLGQGPELLIRYENEEAVDDSQLPKDRFSAERLKGVDSTLKIQPAELGDSAVYLCASSFGTGETQYFGPGTRLLVL.

This clone turned up a few times. The rearrangement links TRBV9 to TRBJ1-1; D perhaps matches TRBD1 (5 bases). This CDR3 region has 13 residues. Trimming removed 0 bases at V and 5 bases at J, with 8 bases between. CDR1 SGDLS and CDR2 YYNGEE come from the germline V gene. In DNA, the CDR3 is TGTGCCAGCAGCGTAGGTCGGGGGACTGAAGCTTTCTTT. Its protein is CASSVGRGTEAFF. The full variable domain, with the rest looked up from reference TRBV9 and TRBJ1-1, is DSGVTQTPKHLITATGQRVTLRCSPRSGDLSVYWYQQSLDQGLQFLIQYYNGEERAKGNILERFSAQQFPDLHSELNLSSLELGDSALYFCASSVGRGTEAFFGQGTRLTVV.

The V and J genes are TRBV11-2 and TRBJ1-6, with D possibly TRBD1 on 6 matching bases. Germline CDR1 and CDR2: SGHAT and FQNNGV. Trimming pared 0 bases from V and 7 bases from J, leaving 10 bases between. The CDR3 sequence is 15 residues long. The CDR3 DNA reads TGTGCCAGCAGCTTAGATGGGCAGGGGAATTCACCCCTCCACTTT. It yields the protein CASSLDGQGNSPLHF.

The CDR3, as DNA: TGTGCCAGCAGCCTGACAGGGGCAGGGGATGAGCAGTTCTTC. Protein: CASSLTGAGDEQFF. This rearrangement joins TRBV7-2 to TRBJ2-1, with TRBD1 matching 8 bases. V lost 5 bases to trimming and J lost 8 bases; unmatched junction nucleotides: 8. Per germline, CDR1 SGHTA and CDR2 FQGNSA. CDR3 length: 14 amino acids.

This sequence joins TRBV7-9 and TRBJ2-5; 13 bases line up with TRBD2. The CDR3 extends over 15 amino acids. V lost 6 bases to trimming and J lost 5 bases; unmatched junction nucleotides: 6. CDR1 SEHNR and CDR2 FQNEAQ come from the germline V gene (reference sequence). The CDR3 DNA sequence: TGTGCCAGCAGTCGACTAGCGGGGGGCCAGGAGACCCAGTACTTC. Amino acid sequence: CASSRLAGGQETQYF.